The present TCR beta chain was sequenced within a study of blood T cell repertoires in COVID-19. Study in general: Whether acute or convalescent, the COVID-19 samples came from the United States, Italy and Spain.

Turning to this clone: The DNA is omitted, as the CDR3 cannot be located on it reliably, and the CDR3 follows TCRdb's listing.

The germline V gene has CDR1 SNHLY and CDR2 FYNNEI. The CDR3 has 13 residues if both end residues are counted. The method was immunoSEQ multiplex PCR; TCRdb's version includes in-frame clones alone and lacks a portion of them. The table has 40,000 to 55,000 clones, around 82% seen once. The genes are TRBV2 and TRBJ2-1; the table names TRBD2, a call not compared with the DNA. The source of this sequence is a human donor in a cohort sampled during active COVID-19. The source material was peripheral blood. This CDR3 reads CASSEVGGGARFF.